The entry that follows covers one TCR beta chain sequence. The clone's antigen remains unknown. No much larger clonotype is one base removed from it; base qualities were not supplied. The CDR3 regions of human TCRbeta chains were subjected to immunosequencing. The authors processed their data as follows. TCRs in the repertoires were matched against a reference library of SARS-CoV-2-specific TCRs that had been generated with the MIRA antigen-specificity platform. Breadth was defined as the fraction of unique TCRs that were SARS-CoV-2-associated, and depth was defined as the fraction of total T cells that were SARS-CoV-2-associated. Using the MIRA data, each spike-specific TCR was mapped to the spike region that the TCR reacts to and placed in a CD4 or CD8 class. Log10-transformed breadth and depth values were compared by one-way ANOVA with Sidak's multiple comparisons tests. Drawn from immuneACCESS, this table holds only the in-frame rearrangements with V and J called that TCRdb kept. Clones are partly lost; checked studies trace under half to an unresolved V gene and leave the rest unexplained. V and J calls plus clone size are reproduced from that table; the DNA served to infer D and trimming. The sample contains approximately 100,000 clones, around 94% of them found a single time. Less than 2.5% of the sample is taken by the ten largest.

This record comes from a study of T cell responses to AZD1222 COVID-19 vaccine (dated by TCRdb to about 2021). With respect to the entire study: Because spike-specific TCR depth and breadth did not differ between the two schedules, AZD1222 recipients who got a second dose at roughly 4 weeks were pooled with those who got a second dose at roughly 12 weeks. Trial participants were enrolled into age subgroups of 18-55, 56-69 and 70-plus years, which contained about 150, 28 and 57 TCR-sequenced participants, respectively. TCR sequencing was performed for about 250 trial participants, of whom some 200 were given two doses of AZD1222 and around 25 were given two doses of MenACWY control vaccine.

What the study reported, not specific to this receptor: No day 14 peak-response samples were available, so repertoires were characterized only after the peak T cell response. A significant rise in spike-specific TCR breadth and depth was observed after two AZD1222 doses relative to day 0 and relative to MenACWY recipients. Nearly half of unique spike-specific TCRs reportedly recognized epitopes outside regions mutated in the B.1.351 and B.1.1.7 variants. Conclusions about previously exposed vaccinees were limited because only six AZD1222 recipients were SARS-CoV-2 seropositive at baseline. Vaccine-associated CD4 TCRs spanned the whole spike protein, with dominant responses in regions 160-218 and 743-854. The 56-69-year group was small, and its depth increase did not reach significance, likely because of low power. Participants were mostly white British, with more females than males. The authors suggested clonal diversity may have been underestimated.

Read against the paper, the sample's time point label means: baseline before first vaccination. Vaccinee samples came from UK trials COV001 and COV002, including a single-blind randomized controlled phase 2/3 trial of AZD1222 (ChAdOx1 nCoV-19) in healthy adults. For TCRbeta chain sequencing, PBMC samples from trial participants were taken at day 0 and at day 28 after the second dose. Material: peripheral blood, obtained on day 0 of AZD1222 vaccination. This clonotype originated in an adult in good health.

Here is the DNA: TGTGCCAGCAGCCGGGACGGGGCTAACTATGGCTACACCTTC. It translates as CASSRDGANYGYTF. The chain was built from TRBV27 and TRBJ1-2; the best D guess is TRBD1, with 5 bases matching. Inclusive of the bounding cysteine and phenylalanine, the CDR3 is 14 residues long. Only CDR3 DNA remains: 42 bases, in frame from the first base. In the germline V gene (reference sequence), CDR1 corresponds to MNHEY and CDR2 to SMNVEV. V gives up 6 bases and J gives up 0 bases, and the segment between their germline ends measures 11 bases.